The TCR beta chain described here comes from a study of T cells expressing NK-cell markers (dated by TCRdb to the early 2020s). A note on the overall study: Seven to nine donors provided sorted CD3+CD56+NKG2C+, CD3+CD56+NKG2C- and CD3+CD56-NKG2C+ T-cell subsets, whose TCR beta-chain repertoires were profiled. All eight donors whose samples were sequenced were randomly selected healthy volunteers, three of them men and five women. Among the eight sequenced donors, seven were HCMV-seropositive and one was HCMV-seronegative. Libraries were sequenced as 2 x 150 bp reads on Illumina HiSeq 2000/2500, MiSeq or NextSeq. Findings and caveats that apply to the study as a whole: In six donors, the dominant CD3+CD56+NKG2C+ clonotypes ranked among the top 10 CD8+ clonotypes, making up about 1.0-7.0% of CD8+ T cells. Those dominant clonotypes were again the most abundant among CD3+CD56-NKG2C+ cells in several donors, at about 28.3-60.1%. It remained unclear whether the expanded NKG2C-expressing T cell clones were specific for HCMV antigens.

The CDR3, from cysteine to phenylalanine, totals 11 residues. No DNA was logged. Via the germline V gene, CDR1 is SQVTM and CDR2 ANQGSEA. Sequencing was carried out with an Illumina HiSeq 2000. The TCR beta cDNA libraries were made using 5'RACE template switching, a step that added both a universal primer site and unique molecular identifiers. cDNA synthesis was primed from the TCR beta constant segment, followed by two successive PCR amplification steps. The paper's data handling went like this. MIGEC handled demultiplexing of the reads and grouping by UMI, while MiTCR was used to assemble and quantify clonotypes. To remove erroneous sequences, TCR cDNA sequences were retained only when supported by two or more reads. The tcR package was used for downstream repertoire analysis, with clonotypes matched between fractions based on CDR3 nucleotide sequence plus V segment. VDJmatch was used to annotate antigen specificity against VDJdb, with one amino acid substitution in CDR3 permitted. Through TCRdb reprocessing, the reads give one entry per CDR3 protein sequence; DNA is omitted. These V and J calls are TCRdb output, not the study's own analysis. The sample table holds around 110,000 distinct CDR3 sequences. Under 20% of the sample lies in the top ten.

To determine HCMV serostatus, a commercial ELISA kit was used to detect HCMV-specific IgG in serum. Peripheral blood mononuclear cells were isolated from blood by Ficoll density gradient centrifugation. About this clonotype itself: The antigen it binds to is not known.

The specimen sequenced was blood T cells: a sorted CD56 or NKG2C T cell subset, CD4+ or CD8+ T cells, or bulk PBMC T cells (not recorded which). This chain joins TRBV29-1 to TRBJ2-7; TCRdb names TRBD2, which stays unverified in the absence of DNA. The source is a woman between 18 and 70 years old in good health. The CDR3 region reads CSVRTSPGQYF.